This record concerns one TCR beta chain sequence. TCRdb's copy holds only in-frame clones and misses some; the assay was immunoSEQ multiplex PCR. Among 56,000 or so clones, approximately 79% were seen once, and the ten largest hold 3% to 4%. CDR1 SSHAT and CDR2 FNYEAQ come from the germline V gene (reference sequence). The CDR3 sequence is 15 residues long. V lost 3 bases and J lost 5, with 16 bases in between. The data were obtained in a study of radiotherapy plus CTLA-4 blockade in lung cancer. The input for sequencing was peripheral blood, taken from a patient treated with radiotherapy plus ipilimumab. This receptor was taken from a human donor with non-small cell lung cancer who had a partial response to radiotherapy plus ipilimumab. The chain links TRBV7-7 to TRBJ2-5; D possibly corresponds to TRBD2 (6 bases). The CDR3 loop is CASSLGPSSGETQYF. The CDR3 coding sequence is TGTGCCAGCAGCTTGGGACCCTCAAGCGGGGAGACCCAGTACTTC.